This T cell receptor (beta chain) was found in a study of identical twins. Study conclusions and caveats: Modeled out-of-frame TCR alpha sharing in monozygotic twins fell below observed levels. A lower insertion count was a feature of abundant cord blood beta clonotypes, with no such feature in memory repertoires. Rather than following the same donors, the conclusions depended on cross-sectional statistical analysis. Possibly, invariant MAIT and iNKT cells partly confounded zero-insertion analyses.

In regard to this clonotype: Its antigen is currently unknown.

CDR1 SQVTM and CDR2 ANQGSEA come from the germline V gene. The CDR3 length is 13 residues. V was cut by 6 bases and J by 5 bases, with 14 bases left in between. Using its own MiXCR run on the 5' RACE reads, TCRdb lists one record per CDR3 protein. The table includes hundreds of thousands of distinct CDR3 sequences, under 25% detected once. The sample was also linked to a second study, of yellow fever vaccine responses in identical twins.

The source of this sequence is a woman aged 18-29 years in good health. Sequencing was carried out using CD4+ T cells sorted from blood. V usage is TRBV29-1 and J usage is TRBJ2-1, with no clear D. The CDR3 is CSVIHRTHNEQFF. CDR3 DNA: TGCAGCGTGATACATCGAACCCACAATGAGCAGTTCTTC.